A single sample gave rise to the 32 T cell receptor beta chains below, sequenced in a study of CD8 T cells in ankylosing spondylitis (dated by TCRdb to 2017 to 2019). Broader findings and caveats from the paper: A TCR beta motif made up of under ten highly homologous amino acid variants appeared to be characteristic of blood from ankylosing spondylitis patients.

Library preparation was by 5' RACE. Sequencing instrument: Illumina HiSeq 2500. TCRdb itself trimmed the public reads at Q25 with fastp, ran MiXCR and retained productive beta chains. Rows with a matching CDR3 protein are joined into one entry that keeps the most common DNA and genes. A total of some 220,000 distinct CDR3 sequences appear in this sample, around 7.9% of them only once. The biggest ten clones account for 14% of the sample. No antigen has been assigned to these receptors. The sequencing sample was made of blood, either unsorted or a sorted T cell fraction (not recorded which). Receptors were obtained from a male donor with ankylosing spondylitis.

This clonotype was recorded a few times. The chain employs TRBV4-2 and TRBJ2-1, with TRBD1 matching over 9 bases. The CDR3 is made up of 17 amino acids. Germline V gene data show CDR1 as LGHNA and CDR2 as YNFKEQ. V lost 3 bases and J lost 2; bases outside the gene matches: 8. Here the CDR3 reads CASSQNHRGHPYNEQFF. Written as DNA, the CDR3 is TGTGCCAGCAGCCAGAATCACAGGGGGCATCCCTACAATGAGCAGTTCTTC.

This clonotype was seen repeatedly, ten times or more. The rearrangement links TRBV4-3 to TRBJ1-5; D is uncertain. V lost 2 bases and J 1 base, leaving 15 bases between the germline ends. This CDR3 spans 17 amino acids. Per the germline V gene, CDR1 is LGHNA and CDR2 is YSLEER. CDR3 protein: CASSQSFGGRSNQPQHF. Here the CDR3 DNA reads TGCGCCAGCAGCCAATCGTTCGGAGGACGGAGCAATCAGCCCCAGCATTTT.

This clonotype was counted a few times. The CDR3 DNA follows: TGTGCCAGCAGCCCCCGGGACATGCATACCTACGAGCAGTACTTC. Translating gives CASSPRDMHTYEQYF. V and J are TRBV7-8 and TRBJ2-7; TRBD1 is a possible D gene (6 bases). Per the germline V gene, CDR1 is SGHVS and CDR2 is FQNEAQ. The CDR3 sequence is 15 residues long. V dropped 5 bases and J dropped 2 bases, with 16 bases sitting between them.

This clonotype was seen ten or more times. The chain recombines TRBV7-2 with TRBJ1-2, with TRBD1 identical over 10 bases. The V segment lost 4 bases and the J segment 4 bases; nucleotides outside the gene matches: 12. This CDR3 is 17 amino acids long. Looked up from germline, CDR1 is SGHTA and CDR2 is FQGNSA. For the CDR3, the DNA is TGTGCCAGCAGCTGGGGTCGGGGACAGGGGCGTCCCTATGGCTACACCTTC. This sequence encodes CASSWGRGQGRPYGYTF.

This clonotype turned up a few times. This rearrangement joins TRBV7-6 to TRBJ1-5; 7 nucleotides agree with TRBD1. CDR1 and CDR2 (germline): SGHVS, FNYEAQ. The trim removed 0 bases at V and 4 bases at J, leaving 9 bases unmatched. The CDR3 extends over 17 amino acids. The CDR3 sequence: CASSLARPGQKNQPQHF. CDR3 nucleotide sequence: TGTGCCAGCAGCTTAGCCCGTCCGGGACAGAAGAATCAGCCCCAGCATTTT.

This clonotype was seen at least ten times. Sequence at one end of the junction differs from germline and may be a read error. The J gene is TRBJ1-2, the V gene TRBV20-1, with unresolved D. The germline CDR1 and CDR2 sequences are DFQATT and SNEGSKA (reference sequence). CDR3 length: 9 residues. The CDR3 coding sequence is TGCAGTGCTAGAGATGGGCAGGCTTTC. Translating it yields CSARDGQAF.

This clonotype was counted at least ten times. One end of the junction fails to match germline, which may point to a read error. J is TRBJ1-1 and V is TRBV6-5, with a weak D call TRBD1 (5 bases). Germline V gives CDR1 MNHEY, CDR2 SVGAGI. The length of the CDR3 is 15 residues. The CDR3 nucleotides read TGTGCCAGCAGTTACCCTGGCCAGGGTTACACTGAAGCTGTCTTT. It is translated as CASSYPGQGYTEAVF.

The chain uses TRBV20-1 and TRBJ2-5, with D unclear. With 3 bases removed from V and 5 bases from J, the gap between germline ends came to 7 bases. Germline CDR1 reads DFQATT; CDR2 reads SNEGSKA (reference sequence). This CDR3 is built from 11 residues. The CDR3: CSARELETQYF. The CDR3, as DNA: TGCAGTGCTAGGGAGTTGGAGACCCAGTACTTC.

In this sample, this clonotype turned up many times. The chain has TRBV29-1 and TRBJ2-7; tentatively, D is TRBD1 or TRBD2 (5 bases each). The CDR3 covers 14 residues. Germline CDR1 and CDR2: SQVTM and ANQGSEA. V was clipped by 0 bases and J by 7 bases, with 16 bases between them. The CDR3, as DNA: TGCAGCGTTGAAGATCTAGGGACCGCGAGGGAGCAGTACTTC. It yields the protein CSVEDLGTAREQYF.

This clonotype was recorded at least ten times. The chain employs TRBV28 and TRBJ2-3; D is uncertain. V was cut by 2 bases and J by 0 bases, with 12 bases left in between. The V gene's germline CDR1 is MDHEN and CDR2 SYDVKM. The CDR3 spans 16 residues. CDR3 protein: CASSLSWDTSTDTQYF. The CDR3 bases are TGTGCCAGCAGTTTAAGCTGGGATACTAGCACAGATACGCAGTATTTT.

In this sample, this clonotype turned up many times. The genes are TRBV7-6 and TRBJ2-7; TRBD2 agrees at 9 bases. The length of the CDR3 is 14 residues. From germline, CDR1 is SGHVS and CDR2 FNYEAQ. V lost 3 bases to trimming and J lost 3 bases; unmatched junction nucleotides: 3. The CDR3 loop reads CASSFGTSSYEQYF. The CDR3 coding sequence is TGTGCCAGCAGCTTTGGGACTAGCAGCTACGAGCAGTACTTC. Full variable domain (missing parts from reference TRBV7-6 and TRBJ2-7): GAGVSQSPRYKVTKRGQDVALRCDPISGHVSLYWYRQALGQGPEFLTYFNYEAQQDKSGLPNDRFSAERPEGSISTLTIQRTEQRDSAMYRCASSFGTSSYEQYFGPGTRLTVT.

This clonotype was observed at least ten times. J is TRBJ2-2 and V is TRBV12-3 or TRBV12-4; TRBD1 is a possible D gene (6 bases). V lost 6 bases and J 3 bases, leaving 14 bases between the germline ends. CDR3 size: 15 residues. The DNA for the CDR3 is TGTGCCAGCAGACCCGGACAGCCAGACACCGGGGAGCTGTTTTTT. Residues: CASRPGQPDTGELFF.

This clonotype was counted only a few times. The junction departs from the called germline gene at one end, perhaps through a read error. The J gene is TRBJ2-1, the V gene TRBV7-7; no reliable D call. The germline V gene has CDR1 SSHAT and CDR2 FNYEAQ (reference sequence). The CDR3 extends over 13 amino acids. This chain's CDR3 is CASSLWGSNEQFF. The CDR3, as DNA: TGTGCTAGCAGCTTATGGGGAAGTAATGAGCAGTTCTTC. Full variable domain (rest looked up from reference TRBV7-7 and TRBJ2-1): GAGVSQSPRYKVTKRGQDVTLRCDPISSHATLYWYQQALGQGPEFLTYFNYEAQPDKSGLPSDRFSAERPEGSISTLTIQRTEQRDSAMYRCASSLWGSNEQFFGPGTRLTVL.

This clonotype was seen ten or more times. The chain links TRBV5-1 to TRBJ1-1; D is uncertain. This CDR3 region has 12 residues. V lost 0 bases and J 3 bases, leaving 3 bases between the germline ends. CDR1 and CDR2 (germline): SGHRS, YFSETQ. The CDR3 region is CASSLGDTEAFF. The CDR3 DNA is TGCGCCAGCAGCTTGGGGGACACTGAAGCTTTCTTT.

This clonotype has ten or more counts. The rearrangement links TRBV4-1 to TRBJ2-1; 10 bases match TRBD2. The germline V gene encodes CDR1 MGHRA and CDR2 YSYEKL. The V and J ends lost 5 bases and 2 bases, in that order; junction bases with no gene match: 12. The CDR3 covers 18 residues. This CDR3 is CASSSSGRGSLAYNEQFF. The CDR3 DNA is TGCGCCAGCAGCTCGAGCGGGAGGGGCTCTTTGGCCTACAATGAGCAGTTCTTC.

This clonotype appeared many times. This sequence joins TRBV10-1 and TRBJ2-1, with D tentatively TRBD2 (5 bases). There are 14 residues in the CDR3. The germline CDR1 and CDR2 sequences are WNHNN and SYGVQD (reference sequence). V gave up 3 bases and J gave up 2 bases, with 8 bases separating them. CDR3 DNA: TGCGCCAGCAGTGAAGCGGAACCCTACAATGAGCAGTTCTTC. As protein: CASSEAEPYNEQFF.

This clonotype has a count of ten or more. The DNA for the CDR3 is TGTGCCAGCAGCACAAAGCGTATGTACATTCAGTACTTC. It translates to CASSTKRMYIQYF. V and J are TRBV21-1 and TRBJ2-4. TRBV21-1 is listed as a pseudogene. The CDR3 contains 13 residues.

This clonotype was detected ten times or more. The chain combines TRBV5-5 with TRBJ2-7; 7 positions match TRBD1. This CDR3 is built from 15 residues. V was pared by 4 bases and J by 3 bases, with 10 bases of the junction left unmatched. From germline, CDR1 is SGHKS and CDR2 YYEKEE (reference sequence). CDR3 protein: CASSHTGTALYEQYF. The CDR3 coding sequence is TGTGCCAGCAGCCATACTGGGACAGCCCTCTACGAGCAGTACTTC.

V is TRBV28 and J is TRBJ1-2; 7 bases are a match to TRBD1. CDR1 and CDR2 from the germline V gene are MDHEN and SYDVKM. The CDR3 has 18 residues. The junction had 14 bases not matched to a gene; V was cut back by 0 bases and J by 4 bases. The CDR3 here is CASSLWQATGWSSYGYTF. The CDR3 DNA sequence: TGTGCCAGCAGTTTATGGCAAGCGACAGGGTGGTCTAGCTATGGCTACACCTTC.

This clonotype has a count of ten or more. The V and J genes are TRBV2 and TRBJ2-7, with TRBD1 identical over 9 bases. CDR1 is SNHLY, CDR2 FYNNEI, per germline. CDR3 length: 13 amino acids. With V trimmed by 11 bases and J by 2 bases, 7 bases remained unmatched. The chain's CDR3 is CAPEGDRAYEQYF. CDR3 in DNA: TGTGCCCCGGAGGGGGACAGGGCCTACGAGCAGTACTTC.

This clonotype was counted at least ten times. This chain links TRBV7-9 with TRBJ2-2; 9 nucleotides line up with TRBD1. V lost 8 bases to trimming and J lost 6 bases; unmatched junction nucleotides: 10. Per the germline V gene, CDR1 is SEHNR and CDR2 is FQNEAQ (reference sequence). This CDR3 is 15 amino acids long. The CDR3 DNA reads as TGTGCCAGCCCCCGACAGGGGGAAGGTCCCGGGGAGCTGTTTTTT. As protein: CASPRQGEGPGELFF.

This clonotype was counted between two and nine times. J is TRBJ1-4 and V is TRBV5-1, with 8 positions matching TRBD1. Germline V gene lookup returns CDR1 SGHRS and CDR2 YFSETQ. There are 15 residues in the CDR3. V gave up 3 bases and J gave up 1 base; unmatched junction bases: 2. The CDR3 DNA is TGCGCCAGCAGCTCCGGGACAGGAACTAATGAAAAACTGTTTTTT. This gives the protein CASSSGTGTNEKLFF.

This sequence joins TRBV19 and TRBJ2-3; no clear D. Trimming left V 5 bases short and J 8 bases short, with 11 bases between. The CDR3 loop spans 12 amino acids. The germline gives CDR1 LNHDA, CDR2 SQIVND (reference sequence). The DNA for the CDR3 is TGTGCCAGTAGTGGTCCGAGAGGTACGCAGTATTTT. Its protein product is CASSGPRGTQYF.

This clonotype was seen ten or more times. The CDR3 here is CASSFQGVNQPQHF. As DNA, the CDR3 is TGTGCCAGCAGTTTTCAGGGGGTAAATCAGCCCCAGCATTTT. The chain couples TRBV28 to TRBJ1-5; 7 positions match TRBD1. Germline lookup yields CDR1 MDHEN and CDR2 SYDVKM. The trim removed 3 bases at V and 4 bases at J, leaving 3 bases unmatched. CDR3 length equals 14 residues.

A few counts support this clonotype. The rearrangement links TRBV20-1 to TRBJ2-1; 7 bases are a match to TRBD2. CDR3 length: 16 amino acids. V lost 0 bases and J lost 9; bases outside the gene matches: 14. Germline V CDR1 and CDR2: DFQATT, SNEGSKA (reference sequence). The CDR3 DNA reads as TGCAGTGCTAGAGATCTGGAGCGGACTTGGGAGGGTGAGCAGTTCTTC. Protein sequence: CSARDLERTWEGEQFF.

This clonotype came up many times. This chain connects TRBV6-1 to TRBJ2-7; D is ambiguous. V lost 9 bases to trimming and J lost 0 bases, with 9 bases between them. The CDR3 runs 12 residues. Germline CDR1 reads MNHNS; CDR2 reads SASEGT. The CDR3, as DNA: TGTGCCAGTAGAGTTTTCTCCTACGAGCAGTACTTC. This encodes CASRVFSYEQYF.

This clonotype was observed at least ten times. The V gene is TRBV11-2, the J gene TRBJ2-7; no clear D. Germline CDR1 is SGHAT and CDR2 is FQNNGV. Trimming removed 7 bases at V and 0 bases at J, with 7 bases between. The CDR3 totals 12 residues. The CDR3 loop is CASTQSSYEQYF. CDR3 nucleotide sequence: TGTGCCAGCACCCAAAGCTCCTACGAGCAGTACTTC.

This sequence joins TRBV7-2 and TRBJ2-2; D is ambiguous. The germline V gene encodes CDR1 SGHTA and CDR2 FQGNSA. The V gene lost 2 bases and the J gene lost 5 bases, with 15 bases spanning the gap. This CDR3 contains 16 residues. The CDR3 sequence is CASSLTDLLATGELFF. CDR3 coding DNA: TGTGCCAGCAGCTTAACCGACCTTCTGGCGACCGGGGAGCTGTTTTTT.

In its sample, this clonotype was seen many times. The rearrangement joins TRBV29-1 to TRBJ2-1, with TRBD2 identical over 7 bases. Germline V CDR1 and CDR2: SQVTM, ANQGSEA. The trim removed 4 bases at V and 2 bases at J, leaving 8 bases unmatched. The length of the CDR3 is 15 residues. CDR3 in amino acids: CSVGPASGPYNEQFF. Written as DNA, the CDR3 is TGCAGCGTTGGCCCTGCTAGCGGTCCCTACAATGAGCAGTTCTTC.

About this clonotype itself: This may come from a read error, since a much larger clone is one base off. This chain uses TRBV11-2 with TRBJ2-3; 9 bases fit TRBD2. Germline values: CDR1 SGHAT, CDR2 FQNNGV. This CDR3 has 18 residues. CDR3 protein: CASSSTGTSLTSTDTQDF. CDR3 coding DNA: TGTGCCAGCAGCTCAACCGGGACTAGCTTAACGAGCACAGATACGCAGGATTTT.

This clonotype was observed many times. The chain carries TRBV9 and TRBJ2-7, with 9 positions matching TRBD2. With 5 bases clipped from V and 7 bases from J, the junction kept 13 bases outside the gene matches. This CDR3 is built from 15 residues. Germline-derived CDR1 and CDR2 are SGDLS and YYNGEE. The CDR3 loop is CASREGSGGYEEQYF. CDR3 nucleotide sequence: TGTGCCAGCAGAGAGGGGAGCGGGGGGTATGAAGAGCAGTACTTC.

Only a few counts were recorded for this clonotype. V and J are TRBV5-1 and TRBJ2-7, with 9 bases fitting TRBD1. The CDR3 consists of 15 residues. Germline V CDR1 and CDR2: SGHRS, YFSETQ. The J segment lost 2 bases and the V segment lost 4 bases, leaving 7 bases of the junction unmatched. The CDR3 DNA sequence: TGCGCCAGCAGCCCCCGGGACAGGGACGCCTACGAGCAGTACTTC. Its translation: CASSPRDRDAYEQYF.